This note documents a single T cell receptor beta chain sequence. Which antigen it targets is not known. The read finishes 3 residues shy of the CDR3 end, and the germline J gene is used to complete it. Every participant had a single incident cervical HPV16 infection, and women with prevalent HPV16 infections were excluded. Cervical HPV DNA was detected with MY09/MY11 PCR, and genotyping was done by dot-blot hybridization. Approximately 16 mL of heparinized blood were centrifuged, and the buffy coat was aliquoted, frozen at -30°C, then stored at -80°C. QIAGEN kits were used to extract genomic DNA from buffy coat specimens. TCR beta CDR3 regions were amplified by multiplex PCR using the immunoSEQ assay from an average of roughly 1,100 ng genomic DNA per sample. Primer bias was corrected in the assay by using a complete synthetic TCR repertoire to establish an amplification baseline. The amplicons were sequenced on the Illumina platform. The authors' analysis ran thus. Sequence errors were corrected by clustering with frequency ratios and a modified nearest-neighbor algorithm, and the sequences were then analyzed in the immunoSEQ Analyzer using IMGT gene definitions. At each rarefaction depth, TCR richness and evenness were averaged across 20 rarefaction repeats, and any sample with fewer sequences than the depth was left out. Relative abundances of V, D and J genes were compared between groups using Wilcoxon rank sum tests, with FDR correction applied. An intraclass correlation of just under 96% for TCR richness and an average of around 82% across some 70 gene segments were obtained from the blinded duplicates. TCRdb mirrors the immuneACCESS table, restricted to in-frame sequences. Some clones are absent from its copies; in checked studies, under half trace to an unresolved V gene, and the reason for the others is unknown. V and J calls and clone size are given by that table; D and trimming were obtained from the DNA. The sample table on file contains some 39,000 clones. Jointly, the top ten make up less than 2% of the sample.

This record comes from a study of T cells in women clearing cervical HPV infection (dated by TCRdb to between 2017 and 2018). The study in broad terms: The cases were roughly 23 women with histologically confirmed HPV16-related CIN3 or worse, and 2 of those women had invasive cancers. The controls were some 23 women whose single incident HPV16 infection cleared within 12 months with no development of precancer or cancer. Blood from cases was collected at the visit where the lesion was first found, while blood from controls was collected once the infection could no longer be detected. For cases, a median interval of approximately 150 days, with an interquartile range of roughly 80 to 200 days, was observed between lesion detection and blood sampling. Since HLA typing was available for only a few women, HLA type could not be ruled out as a confounder. An exploratory proof-of-principle case-control study, nested within the Guanacaste HPV Natural History Study in Costa Rica, was conducted to compare TCR repertoires across cervical HPV16 outcomes. Cases and controls were matched on age within five years and on year of sample collection. A median age of around 30 years was observed in cases versus roughly 40 in controls, and no significant differences in baseline characteristics were found. The parent cohort enrolled about 10,000 women aged 18 or older in Guanacaste, Costa Rica, during about 1993 to 1995 and followed them for more than 6 years. Five blinded duplicates per group were added as quality controls, giving some 60 samples: some 50 participants and 10 replicates.

The cysteine opens and the phenylalanine closes a CDR3 of 15 amino acids. The 36 bases shown cover part of the CDR3, and their frame starts at base 1. Reading the germline V gene gives CDR1 SGHRS and CDR2 YFSETQ. Trimming removed 3 bases from V and 2 bases from J; the gene matches leave 6 bases unexplained. The paper as a whole reports these results and caveats: Lower TRBV6-7 relative abundance was observed in cases than in controls (roughly 0.11% versus 0.16%; Bonferroni P = 0.0008). Whether associations preceded infection or resulted from infection could not be shown with the cross-sectional design, and effector/memory subsets and HPV-specific T cells were not isolated. CIN3+ cases had significantly higher TCR repertoire richness than controls across sequencing depths, but evenness did not differ between the groups. Because the number of T cells in each sample was unknown, differences in richness could reflect differing T-cell content rather than repertoire biology. Random forest classifiers that combined richness and V gene abundances separated cases from controls with an estimated AUC of approximately 0.78.

The chain uses TRBV5-1 and TRBJ2-3; 7 middle bases align to TRBD1. The sample was blood buffy coat. The TCR sequence derives from a woman aged 18-70 years with a cervical HPV16 infection that either progressed to CIN3+ or cleared (not recorded which). The part of the CDR3 DNA that was read is TGCGCCAGCAGCTCAACAGGGGTGCCCACAGATACG. This sequence encodes CASSSTGVPTDT. The CDR3 in its entirety is CASSSTGVPTDTQYF. Outside the CDR3, residues come from the reference TRBV5-1 and TRBJ2-3 proteins, so the full variable domain is: KAGVTQTPRYLIKTRGQQVTLSCSPISGHRSVSWYQQTPGQGLQFLFEYFSETQRNKGNFPGRFSGRQFSNSRSEMNVSTLELGDSALYLCASSSTGVPTDTQYFGPGTRLTVL.